The rows below give T cell receptor beta chains drawn from one sample of a study of cytomegalovirus exposure and HLA in healthy donors. Generated by immunoSEQ multiplex PCR, the TCRdb table keeps only in-frame clones and is missing some. The specimen's table records around 100,000 clones. Sequenced sample: PBMCs. The receptors were gathered from a man aged 50 or older in good health and CMV-seronegative. CDR3s include the opening cysteine and the closing phenylalanine or tryptophan. Size is stated for part of the rows, as once, few or many counts, or as a class when the clone is expanded.

v_gene | abundance | CDR3aa
TRBV7-2 | - | CASSLGVRTESQPQHF
TRBV4-2 | medium-sized | CASSQAQGPPIGGYTF
TRBV9 | - | CASSVGQGSETQYF
TRBV10-1 | - | CASSESTGWGYEQYF
TRBV11-3 | - | CASSLGRITEAFF
TRBV27 | - | CASSSSGTEVYGYTF
TRBV5-1 | - | CASSPLPAGTEAFF
TRBV19 | - | CASRLRGTFGRDGYTF
TRBV5-5 | - | CASSQTGLVNTEAFF
TRBV6-1 | - | CASSHRARGTDTQYF
TRBV5-1 | - | CASSLRGTEYSNTEAFF
TRBV10-3 | - | CAINPGLANVNEQFF
TRBV7-7 | - | CASSLGSGGSSTDTQYF
TRBV11-3 | - | CASSAGAFYGYTF
TRBV29-1 | - | CSVEDGSPHYGYTF
TRBV7-6 | - | CASSEEEATYEQYF
TRBV2 | - | CATTSGISPDTQYF